This TCR beta chain derives from a study of regulatory T cells in long-lasting Graves disease. Time point of the sample: newly diagnosed GD, antithyroid drugs for less than 3 months. Extracted RNA from PBMCs served as the source of the TCR library. Doctors identified Graves' disease using the American Thyroid Association guidelines. To make TCR beta libraries, researchers used iRepertoire HTBI primers and Arm-PCR of CDR3 regions. In TCRdb, the multiplex PCR reads were re-called with MiXCR into one record per CDR3 protein. The table has some 500,000 distinct CDR3 sequences, about 13% seen once; the top ten hold under 10%. This clonotype showed up many times. V gave up 6 bases and J gave up 5 bases, with 13 bases separating them. The CDR3 covers 13 residues. These same data were also listed under a study on T cells in Graves' hyperthyroidism and ophthalmopathy.

The TCR was taken from a man under 40 with Graves disease. The chain carries TRBV12-3 or TRBV12-4 and TRBJ1-1; D unclear. The sequencing here drew on peripheral blood mononuclear cells (PBMCs), taken at new diagnosis, from a patient treated with antithyroid drugs. The CDR3 region is CASSFDGRTEAFF. The CDR3 DNA reads as TGTGCCAGCAGCTTCGACGGGAGGACTGAAGCTTTCTTT.